This TCR beta chain was retrieved from a study of early T cells in non-severe SARS-CoV-2 infection. Study-level background: Chains were unpaired, as sequencing was done on bulk RNA from unsorted whole blood.

Study outcomes and limitations: CD4 and private specificities were missed by VDJdb matching, which favored anti-spike CD8 responses.

Individual cDNA molecules received unique molecular identifiers during library preparation. TCRdb reprocessed the 5' RACE reads with MiXCR, giving one entry per CDR3 protein. The table lists 65,000 to 95,000 distinct CDR3 sequences, 4.5% to 6% of them singletons. The germline CDR1 and CDR2 sequences are MNHEY and SVGAGI. The CDR3 totals 13 residues. V was shortened by 7 bases and J by 2 bases, with 6 bases between the two germline ends. This clonotype appeared many times. Its matching antigen is unknown. The chain joins TRBV6-5 to TRBJ2-6; possibly TRBD1 for D (6 bases). This receptor was obtained from an adult who was a healthcare worker with PCR-confirmed SARS-CoV-2 infection or an uninfected control (not recorded which). The sample here was whole blood, taken at baseline. The CDR3 DNA follows: TGTGCCAGCAACAGGGCTGGGGCCAACGTCCTGACTTTC. Translating gives CASNRAGANVLTF.